This is a list of T cell receptor beta chains from one sample in a study of blood T cell repertoires in COVID-19. Some clones are missing from TCRdb's copy, which holds only in-frame ones; the method was immunoSEQ multiplex PCR. The sample lists 15,000 to 20,000 clones; 91% were seen once. The sequencing sample was made of peripheral blood. The receptor source for this set is a human donor in a cohort sampled during active COVID-19. The CDR3 runs from the conserved cysteine through the conserved F or W. Fields, in order: J gene, clone size, V gene, D gene, CDR3 DNA, CDR3 protein. D genes are given only for firm matches. Only part of the rows carry a size: once, few, many, or a class if the clone is expanded.

TRBJ2-1	NA	TRBV3-1/TRBV3-2	TRBD2	TGTGCCAGCAGCCAAGTGGGACTAGCGGGAGGGAGGCAGTTCTTC	CASSQVGLAGGRQFF
TRBJ1-1	NA	TRBV3-1/TRBV3-2	NA	TGTGCCAGCAGCCAAAAGGGAGGGGGTCCTGAAGCTTTCTTT	CASSQKGGGPEAFF
TRBJ2-1	NA	TRBV6-5	TRBD2	TGTGCCGGCTACAGTCGGGGGGTTAGCAGTGAGCAGTTCTTC	CAGYSRGVSSEQFF
TRBJ1-5	NA	TRBV6-2/TRBV6-3	TRBD1	TGTGCCAGCAGTCCCGGAACAGGGGGAATTCAGCCCCAGCATTTT	CASSPGTGGIQPQHF
TRBJ2-3	NA	TRBV2	NA	TGTGCCAGCACCTGGGGGGGGCGCACAGATACGCAGTATTTT	CASTWGGRTDTQYF
TRBJ2-5	NA	TRBV5-1	NA	TGCGCCAGCAGCACCCCCGTTGCTGGCGAGACCCAGTACTTC	CASSTPVAGETQYF
TRBJ1-5	NA	TRBV19	NA	TGTGCCAGTAGTATCCCTCGGGGGGTTGTAGAGCCCCAGCATTTT	CASSIPRGVVEPQHF
TRBJ1-5	NA	TRBV7-8	NA	TGTGCCAGCAGCCCCCAATTGGGACGGGAGGATAGCAATCAGCCCCAGCATTTT	CASSPQLGREDSNQPQHF
TRBJ2-5	NA	TRBV6-2/TRBV6-3	TRBD2	TGTGCCAGCAGTAAGACTAGCCGGGGAGAGACCCAGTACTTC	CASSKTSRGETQYF
TRBJ2-3	NA	TRBV2	TRBD2	TGTGCCAGCAGCACCATAGCGGGAGTTAGGTATACGCAGTATTTT	CASSTIAGVRYTQYF
TRBJ1-2	NA	TRBV24-1	TRBD1	TGTGCCACCAGTGATTGGACAGGGATCGGTGGCTACACCTTC	CATSDWTGIGGYTF
TRBJ2-1	NA	TRBV7-2	NA	TGTGCCAGCAGCTCCAGGACTGGTTCTAATGAGCAGTTCTTC	CASSSRTGSNEQFF
TRBJ2-7	NA	TRBV10-3	NA	TGTGCCATCAGTGAGCCGAGAGCTCAGGGTGGCGAGCAGTACTTC	CAISEPRAQGGEQYF
TRBJ2-2	NA	TRBV9	TRBD1	TGTGCCAGCAGCGTCAGACAGGGGGCGGAAACCGGGGAGCTGTTTTTT	CASSVRQGAETGELFF
TRBJ2-2	NA	TRBV15	NA	TGTGCCACCAGCATTTCAGGGGAGCTGTTTTTT	CATSISGELFF
TRBJ2-2	NA	TRBV7-9	TRBD2	TGTGCCAGCAGCGCGGGGGGCCGGTTCCCTTCTACCGGGGAGCTGTTTTTT	CASSAGGRFPSTGELFF
TRBJ2-7	NA	TRBV9	TRBD2	TGTGCCAGCAGCCCCAGGGAGGGGTTCTACGAGCAGTACTTC	CASSPREGFYEQYF
TRBJ2-2	NA	TRBV9	TRBD2	TGTGCCAGCAGCGCCGGGACTAGCGGACCCACCGGGGAGCTGTTTTTT	CASSAGTSGPTGELFF
TRBJ2-2	once	TRBV24-1	TRBD2	TGTGCCACCAGTGACCCCAGCGGGGGGGAAGCCGGGGAGCTGTTTTTT	CATSDPSGGEAGELFF
TRBJ1-5	NA	TRBV7-2	NA	TGTGCCAGCAGCCAACGATGGGACATCAGCAATCAGCCCCAGCATTTT	CASSQRWDISNQPQHF
TRBJ2-7	NA	TRBV7-8	TRBD1	TGTGCCAGCAGCTCTACGACAGGGCCCTACGAGCAGTACTTC	CASSSTTGPYEQYF
TRBJ1-1	NA	TRBV12-3/TRBV12-4	NA	TGTGCCAGCAGTTCTATTACTGAAGCTTTCTTT	CASSSITEAFF
TRBJ2-5	NA	TRBV7-9	TRBD1	TGTGCCAGCAGCTCGACAGGGGGTGAAGAGACCCAGTACTTC	CASSSTGGEETQYF
TRBJ2-1	NA	TRBV6-4	NA	TGTGCCAGCAGTGACGAGACCTACAATGAGCAGTTCTTC	CASSDETYNEQFF
TRBJ2-1	NA	TRBV7-3	TRBD2	TGTGCCAGCAGCCGCTCTAGCGGGGGGGCCTTGAAGAACAATGAGCAGTTCTTC	CASSRSSGGALKNNEQFF
TRBJ2-7	once	TRBV14	TRBD1	TGTGCCAGCAGCCAAGGTTCAGGGGGCGGTGTCGACGAGCAGTACTTC	CASSQGSGGGVDEQYF
TRBJ1-1	NA	TRBV5-4	TRBD1	TGTGCCAGCAGCGCTACGGACAGGGCGGGCACTGAAGCTTTCTTT	CASSATDRAGTEAFF
TRBJ2-1	few	TRBV19	NA	TGTGCCACAACGCGGGGAAGCTCCTACAATGAGCAGTTCTTC	CATTRGSSYNEQFF
TRBJ2-5	NA	TRBV7-2	NA	TGTGCCAGCAGCTTAGGGGTTTATCCAAGGGGGGGACAAGAGACCCAGTACTTC	CASSLGVYPRGGQETQYF
TRBJ1-6	NA	TRBV29-1	TRBD1	TGCAGCGTTGGGACAGGATATAATTCACCCCTCCACTTT	CSVGTGYNSPLHF
TRBJ1-4	NA	TRBV19	TRBD1	TGTGCCAGTAGTAGGGACAGGGCTAATGAAAAACTGTTTTTT	CASSRDRANEKLFF
TRBJ2-1	NA	TRBV19	TRBD1	TGTGCCAGTAGTTTTGGGACAGGGGCCTACAATGAGCAGTTCTTC	CASSFGTGAYNEQFF
TRBJ1-1	NA	TRBV11-3	TRBD1	TGTGCCAGCAGCTTAGATGACCGGGACAGCCTAAACACTGAAGCTTTCTTT	CASSLDDRDSLNTEAFF
TRBJ1-3	NA	TRBV18	NA	TGTGCCAGCTCACCACCCCGTGGTGCTATCCCTGGAAACACCATATATTTT	CASSPPRGAIPGNTIYF
TRBJ2-3	NA	TRBV7-2	NA	TGTGCCAGCAGCTTAGTGGGACTTGACACGCAGTATTTT	CASSLVGLDTQYF
TRBJ2-3	NA	TRBV9	TRBD1	TGTGCCAGCAGCGTTACGACAGGGGGTTCATTAGGCACAGATACGCAGTATTTT	CASSVTTGGSLGTDTQYF
TRBJ2-3	once	TRBV6-4	TRBD1	TGTGCCAGCAGTGAACGAGGGGACAGGGGGCCAGATACGCAGTATTTT	CASSERGDRGPDTQYF
TRBJ2-7	NA	TRBV3-1/TRBV3-2	NA	TGTGCCAGCAGCCCCAGAGGGACTTTTGGGGAGCAGTACTTC	CASSPRGTFGEQYF
TRBJ1-1	NA	TRBV2	TRBD1	TGTGCCAGCAGACCGACAGGGGCGACGCGTGAAGCTTTCTTT	CASRPTGATREAFF
TRBJ2-7	NA	TRBV15	NA	TGTGCCACCAGCAGAGATCGCGGGGGCCGTCGTTCCTACGAGCAGTACTTC	CATSRDRGGRRSYEQYF
TRBJ2-7	NA	TRBV5-1	NA	TGCGCCAGCAGCTTGCAGAGCGGATCCCTCTACGAGCAGTACTTC	CASSLQSGSLYEQYF
TRBJ1-5	NA	TRBV28	NA	TGTGCCAGCAGCCGACCAGGGGTTGCCGGCCAGCCCCAGCATTTT	CASSRPGVAGQPQHF
TRBJ1-2	once	TRBV19	TRBD1	TGTGCCAGTAGTAGCTATACAGGGGGAGAGGGCGGCTACACCTTC	CASSSYTGGEGGYTF
TRBJ2-3	NA	TRBV11-2	TRBD2	TGTGCCAGCGGCCGGGGGGGACCCACAGATACGCAGTATTTT	CASGRGGPTDTQYF
TRBJ1-5	once	TRBV12-3/TRBV12-4	NA	TGTGCCAGCAGTTTCGGAGAGAATCAGCCCCAGCATTTT	CASSFGENQPQHF
TRBJ1-1	NA	TRBV7-2	TRBD1	TGTGCCAGCAGCTCCAACAACCAGGGGGGAGCTTTCTTT	CASSSNNQGGAFF
TRBJ2-1	NA	TRBV7-2	TRBD1	TGTGCCAGCAGCCCGGGACAGCTGACACTTTACAATGAGCAGTTCTTC	CASSPGQLTLYNEQFF
TRBJ1-1	NA	TRBV5-4	TRBD1	TGTGCCAGCAGTGAGGCAGGACAGGGGTGGACTGAAGCTTTCTTT	CASSEAGQGWTEAFF
TRBJ1-4	NA	TRBV30	NA	TGTGCCTGGAGTGTCGGTATAGCCGGCGGCGGAAAACTGTTTTTT	CAWSVGIAGGGKLFF
TRBJ2-5	NA	TRBV4-3	NA	TGCGCCAGCAGCCCGTCTAAGCAAGGGGCTGAGACCCAGTACTTC	CASSPSKQGAETQYF